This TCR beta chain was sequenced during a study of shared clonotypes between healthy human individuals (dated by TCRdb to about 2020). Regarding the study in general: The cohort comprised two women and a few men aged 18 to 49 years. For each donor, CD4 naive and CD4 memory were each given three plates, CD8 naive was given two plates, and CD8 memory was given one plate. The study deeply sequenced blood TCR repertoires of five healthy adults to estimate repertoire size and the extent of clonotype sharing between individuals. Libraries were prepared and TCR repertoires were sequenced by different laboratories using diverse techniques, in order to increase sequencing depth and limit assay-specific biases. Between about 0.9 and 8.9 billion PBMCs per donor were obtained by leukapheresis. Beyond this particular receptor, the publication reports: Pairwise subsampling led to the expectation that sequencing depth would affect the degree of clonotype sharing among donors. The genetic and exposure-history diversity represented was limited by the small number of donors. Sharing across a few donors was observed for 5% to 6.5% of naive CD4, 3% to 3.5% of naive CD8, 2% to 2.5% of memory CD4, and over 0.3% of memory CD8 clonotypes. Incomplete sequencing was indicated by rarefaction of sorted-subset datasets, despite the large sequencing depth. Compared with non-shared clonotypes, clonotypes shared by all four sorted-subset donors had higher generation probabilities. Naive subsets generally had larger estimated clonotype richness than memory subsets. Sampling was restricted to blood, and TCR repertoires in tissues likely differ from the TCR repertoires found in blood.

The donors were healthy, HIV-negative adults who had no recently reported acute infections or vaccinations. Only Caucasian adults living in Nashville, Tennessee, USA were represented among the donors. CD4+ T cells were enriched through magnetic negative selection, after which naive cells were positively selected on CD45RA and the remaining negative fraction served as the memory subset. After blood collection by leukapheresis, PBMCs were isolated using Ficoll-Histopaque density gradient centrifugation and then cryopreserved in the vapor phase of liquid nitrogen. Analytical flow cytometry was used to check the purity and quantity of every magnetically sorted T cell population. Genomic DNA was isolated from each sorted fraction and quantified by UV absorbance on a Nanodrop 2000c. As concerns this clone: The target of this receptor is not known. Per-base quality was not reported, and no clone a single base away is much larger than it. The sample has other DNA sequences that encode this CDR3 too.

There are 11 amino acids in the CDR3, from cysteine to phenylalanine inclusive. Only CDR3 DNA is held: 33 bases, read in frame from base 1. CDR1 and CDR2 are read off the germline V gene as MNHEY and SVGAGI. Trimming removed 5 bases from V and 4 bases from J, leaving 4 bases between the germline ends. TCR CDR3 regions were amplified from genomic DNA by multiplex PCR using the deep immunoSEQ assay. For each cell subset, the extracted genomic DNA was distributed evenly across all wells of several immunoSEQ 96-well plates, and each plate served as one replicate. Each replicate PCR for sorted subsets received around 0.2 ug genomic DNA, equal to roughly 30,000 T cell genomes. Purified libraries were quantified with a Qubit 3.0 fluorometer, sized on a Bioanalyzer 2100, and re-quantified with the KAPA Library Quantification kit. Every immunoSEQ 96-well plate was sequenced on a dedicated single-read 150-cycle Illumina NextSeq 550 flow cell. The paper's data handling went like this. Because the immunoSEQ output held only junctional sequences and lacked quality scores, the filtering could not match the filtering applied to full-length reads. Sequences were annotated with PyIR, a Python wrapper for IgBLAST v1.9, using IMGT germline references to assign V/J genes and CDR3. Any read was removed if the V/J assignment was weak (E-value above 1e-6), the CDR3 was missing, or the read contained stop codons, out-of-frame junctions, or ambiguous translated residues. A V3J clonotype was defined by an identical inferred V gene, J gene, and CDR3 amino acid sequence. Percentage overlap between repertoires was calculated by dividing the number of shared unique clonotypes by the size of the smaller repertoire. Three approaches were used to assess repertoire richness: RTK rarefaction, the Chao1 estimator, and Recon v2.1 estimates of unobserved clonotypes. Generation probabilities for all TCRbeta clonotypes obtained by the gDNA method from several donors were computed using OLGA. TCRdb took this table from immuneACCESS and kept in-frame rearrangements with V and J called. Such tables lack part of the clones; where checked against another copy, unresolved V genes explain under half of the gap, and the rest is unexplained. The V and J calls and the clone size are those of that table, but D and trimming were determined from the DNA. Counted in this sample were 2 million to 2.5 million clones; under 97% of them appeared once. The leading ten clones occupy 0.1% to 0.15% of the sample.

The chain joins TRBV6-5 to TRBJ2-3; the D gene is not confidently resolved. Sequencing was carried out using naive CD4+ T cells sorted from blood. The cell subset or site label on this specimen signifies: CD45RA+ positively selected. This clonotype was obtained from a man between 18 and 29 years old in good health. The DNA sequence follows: TGTGCCAGCAGTCAATCAGATACGCAGTATTTT. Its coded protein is CASSQSDTQYF.